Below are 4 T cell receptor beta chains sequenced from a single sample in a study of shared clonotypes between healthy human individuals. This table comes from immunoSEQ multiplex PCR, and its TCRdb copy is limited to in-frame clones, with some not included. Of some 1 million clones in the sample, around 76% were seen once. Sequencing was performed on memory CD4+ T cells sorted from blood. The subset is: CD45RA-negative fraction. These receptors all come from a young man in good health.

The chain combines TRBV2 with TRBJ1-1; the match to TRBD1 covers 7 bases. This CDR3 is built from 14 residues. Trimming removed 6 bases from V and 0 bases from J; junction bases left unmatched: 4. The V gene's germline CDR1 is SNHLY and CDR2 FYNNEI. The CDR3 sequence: CASRADRLNTEAFF. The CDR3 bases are TGTGCCAGCAGGGCGGACAGGTTGAACACTGAAGCTTTCTTT.

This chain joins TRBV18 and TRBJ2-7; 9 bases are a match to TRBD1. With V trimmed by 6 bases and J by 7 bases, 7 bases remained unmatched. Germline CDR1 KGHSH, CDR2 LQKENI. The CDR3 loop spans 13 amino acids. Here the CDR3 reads CASSRGQGWEQYF. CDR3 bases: TGTGCCAGCTCCCGGGGACAGGGCTGGGAGCAGTACTTC.

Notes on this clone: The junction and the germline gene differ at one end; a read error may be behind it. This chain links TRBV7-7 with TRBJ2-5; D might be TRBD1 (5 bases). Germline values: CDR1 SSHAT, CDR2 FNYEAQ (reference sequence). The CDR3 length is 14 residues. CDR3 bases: TGTGCTAGCAGCTTACTTCAGGGTAGAGAGACCCAGTACTTC. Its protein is CASSLLQGRETQYF.

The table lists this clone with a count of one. The CDR3 loop is CASTLGISVNTGELFF. In DNA, the CDR3 is TGTGCCAGCACCCTGGGCATTAGCGTGAACACCGGGGAGCTGTTTTTT. The V gene is TRBV2, the J gene TRBJ2-2; D perhaps matches TRBD2 (5 bases). Germline CDR1 reads SNHLY; CDR2 reads FYNNEI. This CDR3 comprises 16 residues. Trimming took 7 bases from V and 1 from J, leaving 16 bases between them.